This T cell receptor beta chain originates from a study of beta chain features in type 1 diabetes. On this clone: Antigen unknown.

Study-wide findings and caveats: Any role of HLA type in TCRB rearrangement remained unresolved here. Significant though moderate, a shortening of TCRB CDR3s appeared in all four CD4+ subsets of Type 1 diabetes patients.

The V and J ends lost 9 bases and 3 bases, in that order; junction bases with no gene match: 4. The germline V gene has CDR1 MGHDK and CDR2 SYGVNS. The CDR3 covers 12 residues. Investigators reverse transcribed all isolated RNA, so they sequenced expressed TCRB transcripts. Repertoires were generated with immunoSEQ multiplex PCR, while TCRdb's copy carries only in-frame clones and drops some. Among about 300,000 clones, roughly 12% were seen once, and the ten largest hold around 0.016%. The receptor was isolated from a woman aged 18-35 years with type 1 diabetes. Sequencing used naive CD4+ T cells from blood. The chain recombines TRBV25-1 with TRBJ1-2; TRBD1 matches 7 bases. CDR3 bases: TGTGCCAGTAGTAGGGGGCACTATGGCTACACCTTC. Protein: CASSRGHYGYTF.